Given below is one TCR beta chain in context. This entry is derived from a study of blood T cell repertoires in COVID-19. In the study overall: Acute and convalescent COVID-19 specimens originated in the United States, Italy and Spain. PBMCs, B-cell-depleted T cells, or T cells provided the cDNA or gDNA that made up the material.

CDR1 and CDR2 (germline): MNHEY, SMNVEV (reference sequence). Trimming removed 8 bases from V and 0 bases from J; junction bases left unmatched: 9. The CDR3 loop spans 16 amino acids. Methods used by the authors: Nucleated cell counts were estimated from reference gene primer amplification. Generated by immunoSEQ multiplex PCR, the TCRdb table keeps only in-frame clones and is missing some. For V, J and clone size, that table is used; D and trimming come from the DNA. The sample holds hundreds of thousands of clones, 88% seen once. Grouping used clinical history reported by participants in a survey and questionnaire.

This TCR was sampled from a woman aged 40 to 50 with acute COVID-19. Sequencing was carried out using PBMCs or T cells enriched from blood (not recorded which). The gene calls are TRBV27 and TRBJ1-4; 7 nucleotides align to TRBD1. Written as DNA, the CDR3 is TGTGCCAGCGCAAAACCAGGGACAGCAACTAATGAAAAACTGTTTTTT. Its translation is CASAKPGTATNEKLFF.